This T cell receptor (beta chain) originates from a study of blood T cell repertoires in COVID-19. The germline gives CDR1 LGHNA, CDR2 YNFKEQ. V lost 4 bases and J lost 4, with 14 bases in between. This CDR3 comprises 15 residues. Sequenced by immunoSEQ multiplex PCR; TCRdb stores in-frame clones only, minus some. The table records under 200,000 clones, around 90% of them present only once. The sequence derives from a man aged 55 to 70 with active or convalescent COVID-19. The chain links TRBV4-2 to TRBJ2-1; tentative D call: TRBD1 (6 bases). The sample was peripheral blood. CDR3 in DNA: TGTGCCAGCAGCCCCACAGGGCCTGGTTACAATGAGCAGTTCTTC. Translation: CASSPTGPGYNEQFF.